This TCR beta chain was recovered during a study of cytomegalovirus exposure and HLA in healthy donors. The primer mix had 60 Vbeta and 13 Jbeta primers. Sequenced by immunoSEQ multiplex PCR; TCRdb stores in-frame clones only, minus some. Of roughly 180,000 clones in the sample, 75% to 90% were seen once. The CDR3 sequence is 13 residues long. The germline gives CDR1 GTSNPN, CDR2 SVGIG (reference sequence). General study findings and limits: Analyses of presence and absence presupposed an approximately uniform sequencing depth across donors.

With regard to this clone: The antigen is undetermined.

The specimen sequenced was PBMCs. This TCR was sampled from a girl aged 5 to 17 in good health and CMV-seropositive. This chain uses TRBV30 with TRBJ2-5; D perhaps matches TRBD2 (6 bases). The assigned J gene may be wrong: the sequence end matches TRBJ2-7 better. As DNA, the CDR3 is TGTGCCTGGAGGGTCGGGACTTTTTACGAGCAGTACTTC. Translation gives CAWRVGTFYEQYF.